The 8 T cell receptor beta chains below were found in one sample sequenced in a study of cytomegalovirus exposure and HLA in healthy donors. The primer mix had 60 Vbeta and 13 Jbeta primers. Generated by immunoSEQ multiplex PCR, the TCRdb table keeps only in-frame clones and is missing some. The table lists just over 200,000 clones, roughly four fifths of them singletons. The source material was PBMCs. These receptors came from a woman aged 40 to 50 in good health and CMV-seronegative.

This clone has a handful of counts. The chain is built from TRBV29-1 and TRBJ2-1; D ambiguous. The germline V and J ends were trimmed by 8 bases and 7 bases, with 15 bases remaining between them. Per germline, CDR1 SQVTM and CDR2 ANQGSEA. The CDR3 is 12 amino acids. CDR3 sequence reads: CSMSPSRNEQFF. CDR3 DNA sequence: TGCAGCATGAGTCCTTCCAGGAATGAGCAGTTCTTC.

The chain links TRBV5-1 to TRBJ2-3; D not certain. V lost 3 bases, J lost 3 bases, and 5 bases lay in between. The CDR3 loop spans 12 amino acids. Germline CDR1 is SGHRS and CDR2 is YFSETQ. The CDR3 spells CASSYTTDTQYF. For the CDR3, the DNA is TGCGCCAGCAGCTATACTACAGATACGCAGTATTTT.

The chain couples TRBV6-1 to TRBJ1-4; D ambiguous. The CDR3 length is 13 residues. Germline V gene data show CDR1 as MNHNS and CDR2 as SASEGT. V lost 3 bases and J 8 bases, leaving 10 bases between the germline ends. CDR3 residues: CASSDLRGEKLFF. The CDR3 DNA sequence: TGTGCCAGCAGTGACCTGAGAGGAGAAAAACTGTTTTTT.

J is TRBJ2-7 and V is TRBV6-6; a weak D match, TRBD2 (7 bases). The CDR3 runs to 14 residues. V was clipped by 6 bases and J by 6 bases, with 18 bases between them. Per germline, CDR1 MNHNY and CDR2 SVGAGI (reference sequence). The CDR3 sequence: CASRGNRGAGEQYF. The CDR3, as DNA: TGTGCCAGCAGGGGCAATCGGGGGGCAGGCGAGCAGTACTTC.

This chain uses TRBV30 with TRBJ1-4; D is unresolved. V lost 0 bases, J lost 0 bases, and 11 bases lay in between. This CDR3 has 16 residues. The germline CDR1 and CDR2 sequences are GTSNPN and SVGIG (reference sequence). CDR3 loop: CAWSVSRISTNEKLFF. The DNA for the CDR3 is TGTGCCTGGAGTGTATCGCGGATATCAACTAATGAAAAACTGTTTTTT.

The V gene is TRBV28, the J gene TRBJ2-7; D might be TRBD1 (6 bases). Germline V gene lookup returns CDR1 MDHEN and CDR2 SYDVKM. V shed 5 bases and J shed 3 bases, with 11 bases lying between them. The CDR3 is 13 amino acids. The CDR3 region is CASSTGPLYEQYF. CDR3 nucleotide sequence: TGTGCCAGCAGTACAGGGCCCCTCTACGAGCAGTACTTC.

This clone was observed a handful of times. The V gene is TRBV10-3, the J gene TRBJ2-3; TRBD1 is a possible D gene (5 bases). Trimming took off 4 bases at V and 3 bases at J, with 8 bases between the two ends. The CDR3 extends over 13 amino acids. Per germline, CDR1 ENHRY and CDR2 SYGVKD. The CDR3 here is CAISGRETDTQYF. The CDR3 nucleotides are TGTGCCATCAGTGGCAGGGAAACAGATACGCAGTATTTT.

V and J are TRBV11-1 and TRBJ2-3; D is possibly TRBD1 (5 bases). The CDR3 length is 14 residues. CDR1 and CDR2 (germline): SGHAT, FQDESV (reference sequence). Deletions cut 5 bases from V and 1 base from J, with 10 bases between. DNA for the CDR3: TGTGCCAGCAGCCCTTGGGGCGGCACAGATACGCAGTATTTT. It specifies CASSPWGGTDTQYF.